This T cell receptor beta chain was retrieved from a study of Ad26.COV2.S vaccination and SARS-CoV-2 variants. There are 20 residues in the CDR3. CDR1 is SGHVS and CDR2 is FQNEAQ in the germline V gene. The V end lost 6 bases, the J end lost 0 bases, and 29 bases lay between the germline ends. Produced via immunoSEQ multiplex PCR; TCRdb's table is partial and in-frame only. There are 200,000 to 250,000 clones in the sample; around 87% occur only once, and about 11% lies in the top ten. Treatment defined: over 15 received Ad26.COV2.S at low or high dose, single or two shots; several received placebo; per-sample allocation not given. Vaccine and placebo recipients were sampled on day 63 after the first injection.

The starting material was peripheral blood, obtained in a trial of Ad26.COV2.S vaccine versus placebo. The TCR originated in a person between 18 and 65 years old who received the Ad26.COV2.S COVID-19 vaccine or a placebo. The genes are TRBV7-8 and TRBJ2-5; the D gene is possibly TRBD1 (6 bases). Here the CDR3 DNA reads TGTGCCAGCAGAACCGCACCTCGCCGGGCCGCCAACAGGGACCAAGAGACCCAGTACTTC. This encodes CASRTAPRRAANRDQETQYF.